This is a list of T cell receptor beta chains from one sample in a study of Ad26.COV2.S vaccination and SARS-CoV-2 variants. The protocol was immunoSEQ multiplex PCR, while the TCRdb copy is restricted to in-frame clones and leaves out a portion. In the table there are approximately 480,000 clones, around 90% of which are singletons. This material consisted of peripheral blood, taken in a trial of Ad26.COV2.S vaccine versus placebo. These TCRs come from a person between 18 and 65 years old who received the Ad26.COV2.S COVID-19 vaccine or a placebo. Each CDR3 is given with its conserved first and last residue. Size values are once, few and many counts, or a class for expanded clones, and some rows have none.

j_call,clone_size,v_call,cdr3_aa
TRBJ1-1,.,TRBV19,CASSFQAGTEAFF
TRBJ1-2,.,TRBV5-5,CASSLLPGYGYTF
TRBJ2-5,.,TRBV4-2,CASSRTIPRSAGKREETQYF
TRBJ2-3,.,TRBV3-1/TRBV3-2,CASSQEWELDTQYF
TRBJ1-6,.,TRBV6-5,CASSQFSPLHF
TRBJ2-5,.,TRBV20-1,CSASPTGTQYF
TRBJ2-2,.,TRBV29-1,CSVGLGRHANTGELFF
TRBJ2-4,.,TRBV28,CASSSTRRFDKNIQYF
TRBJ2-3,.,TRBV5-8,CASSLSAGTDTQYF
TRBJ1-1,.,TRBV5-1,CASSGTGVGTEAFF
TRBJ2-2,.,TRBV2,CASRATSGSVTGELFF
TRBJ1-4,once,TRBV28,CASGFPGTDKKLFF
TRBJ2-2,.,TRBV9,CASSILPGTSGLNTGELFF
TRBJ1-1,.,TRBV28,CASSAPLTAFF
TRBJ1-5,.,TRBV28,CSSRGGLGNQPQHF
TRBJ2-3,once,TRBV11-3,CASSLDGTDTQYF
TRBJ1-2,.,TRBV4-1,CASSPDQYRAWAGGYTF
TRBJ2-1,.,TRBV24-1,CATSAGGDRGDNEQFF
TRBJ1-6,.,TRBV28,CASSLRGRGGSYNSPLHF
TRBJ1-5,.,TRBV6-2/TRBV6-3,CASSYGLANQPQHF
TRBJ2-2,once,TRBV19,CASTNRDRVDTGELFF
TRBJ2-2,.,TRBV7-3,CASSSNTGELFF
TRBJ2-3,.,TRBV29-1,CSVEGGTDTQYF
TRBJ1-4,once,TRBV10-3,CAISPTTGGTNEKLFF
TRBJ1-5,.,TRBV19,CASTNQGNQPQHF
TRBJ2-7,.,TRBV30,CAWSLGLEQYF
TRBJ1-2,.,TRBV5-1,CASSLEPYGYTF
TRBJ2-7,.,TRBV12-3/TRBV12-4,CASSLEYEQYF
TRBJ2-7,.,TRBV6-5,CASNFGTTYEQYF
TRBJ1-5,.,TRBV30,CAWSVPRATGAQPQHF
TRBJ1-6,.,TRBV9,CASTTGRANSPLHF
TRBJ1-3,.,TRBV9,CASSSGAGNTIYF
TRBJ1-1,.,TRBV27,CASSLYPATEAFF
TRBJ2-7,once,TRBV4-1,CASSQVDGAYEQYF
TRBJ2-1,.,TRBV6-1,CASSELPSLAGGEQFF
TRBJ2-1,.,TRBV5-1,CASSLGSGYNEQFF
TRBJ2-7,.,TRBV11-1,CASSSQGYFSYEQYF
TRBJ2-7,.,TRBV5-1,CASSSGLGDEQYF
TRBJ1-5,.,TRBV7-9,CASSLGPSNQPQHF
TRBJ1-6,once,TRBV5-6,CASSPGGDSSPLHF
TRBJ2-1,.,TRBV13,CASSLGRLAGPGTVLNEQFF
TRBJ2-3,once,TRBV5-1,CASSASSVGDTQYF
TRBJ1-1,.,TRBV5-8,CASSSPGLWAEAFF
TRBJ1-3,.,TRBV7-8,CASSLKGQDSGNTIYF
TRBJ2-1,.,TRBV30,CAWSHLAGGRDEQFF
TRBJ2-3,.,TRBV5-1,CASSLGTSGRGRDTQYF
TRBJ1-1,few,TRBV7-3,CASSLTQGGTTEAFF
TRBJ1-5,.,TRBV15,CATSKVKTSSFNSNQPQHF
TRBJ2-5,once,TRBV7-7,CASSPGGRETQYF
TRBJ2-7,.,TRBV5-5,CASSLGPYYEQYF
TRBJ2-5,.,TRBV18,CASSPLTLAATWETQYF
TRBJ2-3,.,TRBV5-1,CASSLAGSTDTQYF
TRBJ1-5,.,TRBV30,CAWGGSSNQPQHF